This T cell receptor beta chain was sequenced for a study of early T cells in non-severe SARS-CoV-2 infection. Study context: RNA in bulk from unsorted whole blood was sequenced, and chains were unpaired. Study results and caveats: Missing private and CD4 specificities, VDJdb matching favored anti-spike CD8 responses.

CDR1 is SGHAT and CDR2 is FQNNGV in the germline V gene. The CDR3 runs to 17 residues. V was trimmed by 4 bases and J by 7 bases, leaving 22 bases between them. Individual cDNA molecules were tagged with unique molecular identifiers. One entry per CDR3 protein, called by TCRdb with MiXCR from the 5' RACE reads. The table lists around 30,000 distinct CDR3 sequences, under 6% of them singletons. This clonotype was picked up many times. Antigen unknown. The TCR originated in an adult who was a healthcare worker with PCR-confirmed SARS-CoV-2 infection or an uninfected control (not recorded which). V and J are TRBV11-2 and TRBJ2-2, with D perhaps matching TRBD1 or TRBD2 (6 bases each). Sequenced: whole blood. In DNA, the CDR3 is TGTGCCAGCAGCTCCCCGCCTGGGGGGCGTTCGGTCGGGGAGCTGTTTTTT. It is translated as CASSSPPGGRSVGELFF.